A single sample gave rise to the 31 T cell receptor beta chains below, sequenced in a study of blood T cell repertoires in COVID-19. Measured with immunoSEQ multiplex PCR; TCRdb has only the in-frame clones, and not every one. Of hundreds of thousands of clones in the sample, 85% to 90% are singletons; the top ten hold more than 9%. Sequenced material: peripheral blood. These receptors all stem from a man aged 45 to 65 with COVID-19, enrolled during active disease.

The V call is TRBV19, the J call TRBJ2-7; 9 bases agree with TRBD1. Germline loops: CDR1 LNHDA, CDR2 SQIVND (reference sequence). The CDR3 length is 14 residues. Trimming took 6 bases from V and 3 from J; bases not matched to a gene: 6. The CDR3 protein is CASSDRGTIYEQYF. CDR3 coding DNA: TGTGCCAGTAGCGACAGGGGGACCATCTACGAGCAGTACTTC. The full variable domain, rest sourced from reference TRBV19 and TRBJ2-7, is DGGITQSPKYLFRKEGQNVTLSCEQNLNHDAMYWYRQDPGQGLRLIYYSQIVNDFQKGDIAEGYSVSREKKESFPLTVTSAQKNPTAFYLCASSDRGTIYEQYFGPGTRLTVT.

The gene calls are TRBV2 and TRBJ2-7; TRBD2 matches 7 bases. The CDR3 covers 15 residues. Germline V gene lookup returns CDR1 SNHLY and CDR2 FYNNEI. Trimming at V came to 5 bases and at J to 3 bases, leaving 10 bases not matched to a gene. This CDR3 is CASSQTSVGYYEQYF. CDR3 bases: TGTGCCAGCAGTCAAACTAGCGTAGGTTACTACGAGCAGTACTTC.

The chain links TRBV10-3 to TRBJ1-5; D might be TRBD1 (5 bases). This CDR3 is 17 amino acids long. V was pared by 1 base and J by 2 bases, with 15 bases between. Per germline, CDR1 ENHRY and CDR2 SYGVKD. The CDR3 sequence: CAISEYGGVSGNQPQHF. CDR3 in DNA: TGTGCCATCAGTGAGTACGGGGGGGTCTCGGGCAATCAGCCCCAGCATTTT.

In this sample, this clone turned up once. V is TRBV29-1 and J is TRBJ2-3, with 7 bases lining up with TRBD2. Germline V CDR1 and CDR2: SQVTM, ANQGSEA. The CDR3 is 15 residues long. The junction had 9 bases not matched to a gene; V was cut back by 4 bases and J by 2 bases. CDR3 loop: CSVGYLAENTDTQYF. The DNA of the CDR3 is TGCAGCGTTGGGTATCTAGCGGAAAACACAGATACGCAGTATTTT.

The rearrangement uses TRBV5-6 and TRBJ1-1; the match to TRBD1 covers 7 bases. V shed 3 bases, J shed 12 bases, and the junction held 5 bases outside the gene matches. Germline-derived CDR1 and CDR2 are SGHDT and YYEEEE. The CDR3 covers 11 residues. Here the CDR3 reads CASSSRQGSFF. The CDR3 region has the DNA TGTGCCAGCAGCTCAAGACAGGGCTCTTTCTTT.

The chain combines TRBV7-6 with TRBJ2-7, with D maybe TRBD1 (6 bases). This CDR3 is built from 14 residues. Deletions cut 1 base from V and 6 bases from J, with 13 bases between. Germline V gene lookup returns CDR1 SGHVS and CDR2 FNYEAQ. The CDR3 sequence is CASSLGPNRAEQYF. The CDR3 DNA reads TGTGCCAGCAGCTTAGGTCCGAACAGGGCCGAGCAGTACTTC.

The chain couples TRBV6-2 or TRBV6-3 to TRBJ2-3; 9 bases are a match to TRBD2. CDR1 and CDR2 (germline): MNHEY, SVGEGT. CDR3 length equals 16 residues. V lost 6 bases, J lost 5 bases, and 12 bases stayed unmatched. CDR3 in DNA: TGTGCCAGCAGCACGGGTAGCGGGAGCGGTATAGATACGCAGTATTTT. It specifies CASSTGSGSGIDTQYF.

This rearrangement joins TRBV30 to TRBJ1-1; TRBD1 might be the D (5 bases). Per germline, CDR1 GTSNPN and CDR2 SVGIG (reference sequence). The CDR3 consists of 15 residues. Trimming cost V 0 bases and J 5 bases, with 16 bases left between them. CDR3 protein: CAWSVLGQRGTEAFF. The CDR3 DNA is TGTGCCTGGAGTGTACTTGGGCAGCGGGGGACTGAAGCTTTCTTT.

The chain recombines TRBV28 with TRBJ1-2, with D possibly matching TRBD1 (6 bases). V shed 6 bases and J shed 7 bases, with 18 bases lying between them. Germline V gives CDR1 MDHEN, CDR2 SYDVKM. This CDR3 region has 14 residues. In nucleotides, the CDR3 is TGTGCCAGCAGGCCCTCGCACGGGGGGGCTGGCTACACCTTC. Amino acid sequence: CASRPSHGGAGYTF.

The rearrangement joins TRBV20-1 to TRBJ1-5; a possible D gene is TRBD1 (5 bases). Trimming removed 3 bases from V and 5 bases from J, with 11 bases in between. The CDR3 covers 13 residues. CDR1 is DFQATT, CDR2 SNEGSKA, per germline (reference sequence). CDR3 sequence (DNA): TGCAGTGCTAGTGCGGGGGTCTATCAGCCCCAGCATTTT. Translated, it gives CSASAGVYQPQHF.

This clone has more than one count but fewer than ten. The sample holds other DNA sequences that translate to the same CDR3. V usage is TRBV10-3 and J usage is TRBJ1-5, with D possibly matching TRBD1 (5 bases). The CDR3 is made up of 16 amino acids. From germline, CDR1 is ENHRY and CDR2 SYGVKD. V was cut by 0 bases and J by 0 bases, with 9 bases left in between. The CDR3 loop is CAISESGRGSNQPQHF. Here the CDR3 DNA reads TGTGCCATCAGTGAGTCCGGTAGGGGTAGCAATCAGCCCCAGCATTTT.

This clone was observed a single time. V usage is TRBV10-2 and J usage is TRBJ2-7, with 8 bases fitting TRBD1. V lost 5 bases to trimming and J lost 6 bases; unmatched junction nucleotides: 3. The CDR3 spans 12 residues. Germline V CDR1 and CDR2: WSHSY, SAAADI. CDR3 in amino acids: CASSPDRGEQYF. For the CDR3, the DNA is TGCGCCAGCAGTCCCGACAGGGGCGAGCAGTACTTC.

The J gene is TRBJ1-4, the V gene TRBV27, with 9 positions matching TRBD1. This CDR3 spans 15 amino acids. V gave up 7 bases and J gave up 7 bases; unmatched junction bases: 10. Germline-derived CDR1 and CDR2 are MNHEY and SMNVEV (reference sequence). The CDR3 loop is CASNSPGQGFEKLFF. CDR3 bases: TGTGCCAGCAACTCCCCGGGACAGGGTTTTGAAAAACTGTTTTTT.

The chain uses TRBV9 and TRBJ1-2; 9 bases align to TRBD1. The CDR3 is made up of 16 amino acids. Germline lookup yields CDR1 SGDLS and CDR2 YYNGEE. V was clipped by 5 bases and J by 6 bases; unmatched bases: 14. This CDR3 is CASSQNRGRSTNGYTF. For the CDR3, the DNA is TGTGCCAGCAGTCAAAACAGGGGGCGTTCAACTAATGGCTACACCTTC.

The rearrangement links TRBV14 to TRBJ1-1; D is uncertain. This CDR3 comprises 16 residues. Trimming took off 0 bases at V and 0 bases at J, with 11 bases between the two ends. Per germline, CDR1 SGHDN and CDR2 FVKESK. For the CDR3, the DNA is TGTGCCAGCAGCCAAGATCTTCCAGGATTGAACACTGAAGCTTTCTTT. This encodes CASSQDLPGLNTEAFF.

The chain carries TRBV7-9 and TRBJ2-1; 7 bases are a match to TRBD1. The germline V gene has CDR1 SEHNR and CDR2 FQNEAQ (reference sequence). J was trimmed by 15 bases and V by 1 base; bases with no gene match: 9. This CDR3 has 13 residues. CDR3 DNA sequence: TGTGCCAGCAGCTTAGAAAGGGGGACAGATCCGTTCTTC. Translated, it gives CASSLERGTDPFF.

This clone was observed a few times. This rearrangement joins TRBV19 to TRBJ1-4; 9 bases are shared with TRBD1. CDR3 length: 14 residues. CDR1 and CDR2 from the germline V gene are LNHDA and SQIVND (reference sequence). J lost 8 bases, V lost 4 bases, and 5 bases had no gene match. The CDR3 is CASSKQGAKEKLFF. CDR3 DNA sequence: TGTGCCAGTAGTAAACAGGGGGCGAAAGAAAAACTGTTTTTT. The complete variable domain, with remaining parts taken from reference TRBV19 and TRBJ1-4, reads DGGITQSPKYLFRKEGQNVTLSCEQNLNHDAMYWYRQDPGQGLRLIYYSQIVNDFQKGDIAEGYSVSREKKESFPLTVTSAQKNPTAFYLCASSKQGAKEKLFFGSGTQLSVL.

The chain couples TRBV25-1 to TRBJ1-3; D remains unclear. The CDR3 has 13 residues. Trimming left V 1 base short and J 8 bases short, with 9 bases between. The germline gives CDR1 MGHDK, CDR2 SYGVNS. The CDR3 spells CASSESGGDTIYF. The CDR3, as DNA: TGTGCCAGCAGTGAATCCGGCGGGGACACCATATATTTT.

The rearrangement links TRBV5-5 to TRBJ2-7; weak D call: TRBD1 (6 bases). The CDR3 consists of 13 residues. The V and J ends lost 7 bases and 6 bases respectively, with 17 bases between them. The germline gives CDR1 SGHKS, CDR2 YYEKEE (reference sequence). CDR3 region: CASLPDRLGEQYF. The CDR3 coding sequence is TGTGCCAGCCTCCCCGACAGGTTGGGCGAGCAGTACTTC.

Points on this clone: The sample has other DNA sequences that encode this CDR3 too. J is TRBJ1-5 and V is TRBV10-3; TRBD1 might be the D (6 bases). The CDR3 runs 14 residues. Trimming removed 1 base at V and 5 bases at J, with 9 bases between. Germline V gives CDR1 ENHRY, CDR2 SYGVKD. CDR3 DNA sequence: TGTGCCATCAGTGAGTTACAGGGTGATCAGCCCCAGCATTTT. As protein: CAISELQGDQPQHF.

The rearrangement uses TRBV4-2 and TRBJ2-1; 9 nucleotides agree with TRBD1. From germline, CDR1 is LGHNA and CDR2 YNFKEQ. Trimming took 1 base from V and 6 from J; bases not matched to a gene: 7. The CDR3 totals 16 residues. CDR3: CASSQVRGQGPNEQFF. DNA of the CDR3: TGTGCCAGCAGCCAAGTAAGAGGACAGGGGCCCAATGAGCAGTTCTTC.

The rearrangement joins TRBV29-1 to TRBJ2-1; 7 bases agree with TRBD1. Germline values: CDR1 SQVTM, CDR2 ANQGSEA. The CDR3 has 13 amino acids. Germline trimming cut 4 bases from V and 6 bases from J; bases unmatched to any gene: 6. The CDR3 reads CSVGQGISNEQFF. The CDR3 region has the DNA TGCAGCGTTGGACAGGGCATAAGCAATGAGCAGTTCTTC.

The chain carries TRBV19 and TRBJ2-7, with a weak D call TRBD2 (5 bases). Germline-derived CDR1 and CDR2 are LNHDA and SQIVND (reference sequence). This CDR3 is 13 amino acids long. Trimming pared 5 bases from V and 7 bases from J, leaving 15 bases between. CDR3 sequence: CASSVASRYEQYF. As DNA, the CDR3 is TGTGCCAGTAGTGTCGCTAGCAGGTATGAGCAGTACTTC.

V is TRBV11-2 and J is TRBJ1-5; 7 nucleotides match TRBD1. This CDR3 contains 20 residues. Per germline, CDR1 SGHAT and CDR2 FQNNGV. V dropped 0 bases and J dropped 7; count of bases not matched to a gene: 21. Here the CDR3 DNA reads TGTGCCAGCAGCTTAGAGACGGGGACCCTAAGCGACAGGGTTGGACAGCCCCAGCATTTT. Its translation is CASSLETGTLSDRVGQPQHF.

The CDR3 bases are TGTGCCAGCAGTCCGACAGGGGGGGTTGAGCAGCCCCAGCATTTT. This sequence encodes CASSPTGGVEQPQHF. V gene TRBV28 combines with J gene TRBJ1-5; TRBD1 aligns across 9 bases. V lost 5 bases to trimming and J lost 7 bases; unmatched junction nucleotides: 9. The CDR3 is made up of 15 amino acids. Germline V gene sequence: CDR1 MDHEN, CDR2 SYDVKM.

CDR3 sequence: CASSQGFGTDTQYF. The DNA for the CDR3 is TGTGCCAGCAGCCAGGGGTTCGGCACAGATACGCAGTATTTT. The chain links TRBV28 to TRBJ2-3, with a tentative D call TRBD1 (6 bases). The CDR3 runs to 14 residues. Germline loops: CDR1 MDHEN, CDR2 SYDVKM. V lost 6 bases, J lost 1 base, and 11 bases lay in between.

This rearrangement joins TRBV6-5 to TRBJ2-7; 7 bases fit TRBD1. V shed 7 bases and J 6 bases; nucleotides not matched to a gene: 6. Germline-derived CDR1 and CDR2 are MNHEY and SVGAGI. The CDR3 has 12 residues. CDR3 loop: CASKNPGGEQYF. For the CDR3, the DNA is TGTGCCAGCAAGAATCCAGGGGGCGAGCAGTACTTC.

This chain uses TRBV14 with TRBJ2-1; TRBD2 agrees at 12 bases. The CDR3 extends over 15 amino acids. Losses at the gene ends were 3 bases for V and 6 bases for J; bases not matched to a gene: 3. The V gene's germline CDR1 is SGHDN and CDR2 FVKESK. The CDR3 loop reads CASSQGTSGFNEQFF. CDR3 coding DNA: TGTGCCAGCAGCCAGGGGACTAGCGGGTTCAATGAGCAGTTCTTC.

The V gene is TRBV7-6, the J gene TRBJ2-2, with D perhaps TRBD1 (6 bases). Between the trimmed V and J ends, which lost 4 bases and 5 bases, there was a span of 11 bases. Germline V gene lookup returns CDR1 SGHVS and CDR2 FNYEAQ. This CDR3 has 14 residues. CDR3 coding DNA: TGTGCCAGCAGCTCCCGGACAGATACCGGGGAGCTGTTTTTT. Translation: CASSSRTDTGELFF.

This chain connects TRBV5-3 to TRBJ2-7; 11 bases are shared with TRBD2. TRBV5-3 falls under the ORF class, with uncertain function. This CDR3 contains 19 residues. V shed 5 bases and J 4 bases; nucleotides not matched to a gene: 20. CDR3 sequence reads: CARRVGDWLLAGGGYEQYF. CDR3 nucleotides: TGTGCCAGAAGGGTGGGTGATTGGTTGCTAGCGGGAGGTGGTTACGAGCAGTACTTC.

This rearrangement joins TRBV4-3 to TRBJ1-5; D call uncertain. Trimming shortened V by 0 bases and J by 0 bases, and 6 bases separated the two germline ends. Germline values: CDR1 LGHNA, CDR2 YSLEER. The CDR3 runs to 15 residues. CDR3 protein: CASSQDQVSNQPQHF. The CDR3 bases are TGCGCCAGCAGCCAAGATCAGGTTAGCAATCAGCCCCAGCATTTT.